The rows below give T cell receptor beta chains drawn from one sample of a study of blood T cell repertoires in COVID-19. Libraries were prepared by immunoSEQ multiplex PCR; TCRdb keeps only in-frame clonotypes and omits some of them. The sample yields approximately 97,000 clones, 80% to 95% seen once. Material for sequencing was peripheral blood. The receptors were sampled from a woman aged 45 to 65 with COVID-19, enrolled during active disease. Each CDR3 is given with its conserved first and last residue. The order of the fields is D gene, clone size, V gene, CDR3 length, J gene, CDR3 protein, CDR3 DNA. D genes are given only for firm matches. For some rows the clone size is stated as once, few or many, or as a class when expanded; others skip it.

.	.	TRBV11-2	10	TRBJ1-1	CAEGNTEAFF	TGTGCGGAGGGGAACACTGAAGCTTTCTTT
.	.	TRBV5-1	11	TRBJ2-1	CASSLYYEQFF	TGCGCCAGCAGCTTGTACTATGAGCAGTTCTTC
TRBD2	.	TRBV11-2	16	TRBJ2-3	CASSPLQRGGRDTQYF	TGTGCCAGCAGCCCACTCCAGCGGGGGGGCCGAGATACGCAGTATTTT
.	.	TRBV5-6	17	TRBJ1-4	CASSTRGVARTNEKLFF	TGTGCCAGCAGCACTCGGGGGGTGGCAAGAACTAATGAAAAACTGTTTTTT
.	.	TRBV7-2	12	TRBJ1-6	CASSFSRSPLHF	TGTGCCAGCAGCTTTAGTAGATCACCCCTCCACTTT
TRBD1	.	TRBV14	14	TRBJ2-7	CASSTGQGAYEQYF	TGTGCCAGCAGCACGGGACAGGGGGCCTACGAGCAGTACTTC
.	.	TRBV11-3	13	TRBJ2-3	CASSLDLTDTQYF	TGTGCCAGCAGCTTAGACCTCACAGATACGCAGTATTTT
.	.	TRBV2	14	TRBJ1-4	CASRVQGGDEKLFF	TGTGCCAGCAGGGTACAGGGTGGGGATGAAAAACTGTTTTTT
.	.	TRBV5-5	16	TRBJ1-2	CASSLASGHTNYGYTF	TGTGCCAGCAGCTTGGCCTCCGGACATACTAACTATGGCTACACCTTC
TRBD1	once	TRBV10-1	18	TRBJ2-1	CASSPVSGVGTGRKEQFF	TGCGCCAGCAGTCCGGTCTCGGGTGTCGGGACAGGGAGGAAAGAGCAGTTCTTC